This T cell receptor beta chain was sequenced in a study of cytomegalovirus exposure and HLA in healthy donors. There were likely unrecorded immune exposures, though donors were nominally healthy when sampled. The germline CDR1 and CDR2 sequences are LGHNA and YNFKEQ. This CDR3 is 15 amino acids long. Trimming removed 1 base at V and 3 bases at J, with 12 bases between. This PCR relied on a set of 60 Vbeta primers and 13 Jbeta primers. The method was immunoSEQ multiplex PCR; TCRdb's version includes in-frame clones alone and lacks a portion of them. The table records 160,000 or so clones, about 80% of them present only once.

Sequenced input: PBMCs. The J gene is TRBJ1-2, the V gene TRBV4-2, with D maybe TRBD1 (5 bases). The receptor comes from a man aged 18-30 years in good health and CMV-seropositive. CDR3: CASSQVVGGDYGYTF. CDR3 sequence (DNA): TGTGCCAGCAGCCAAGTTGTTGGAGGGGACTATGGCTACACCTTC.